This TCR beta chain was captured in a study of blood T cell repertoires in COVID-19. Trimming cost V 7 bases and J 6 bases, with 16 bases left between them. Germline loops: CDR1 SGHTA, CDR2 FQGNSA. CDR3 size: 14 residues. Assay used: immunoSEQ multiplex PCR; TCRdb lists only in-frame clones, some missing. This table holds about 160,000 clones, approximately 87% found once. This TCR derives from an older woman with COVID-19, enrolled during active disease. Specimen: peripheral blood. This chain connects TRBV7-2 to TRBJ2-4, with a tentative D call TRBD1 (6 bases). The CDR3 loop reads CASTEYTGTNIQYF. As DNA, the CDR3 is TGTGCCAGCACTGAATATACAGGGACAAACATTCAGTACTTC.